The 27 T cell receptor beta chains below were found in one sample sequenced in a study of blood T cell repertoires in COVID-19. Sequencing used immunoSEQ multiplex PCR; TCRdb keeps in-frame clones, though not all of them. The sample yields fewer than 200,000 clones, roughly 79% seen once. What was sequenced was peripheral blood. Source of these receptors: a woman older than 75 with COVID-19, enrolled during active disease.

This sequence joins TRBV28 and TRBJ1-5, with 8 positions matching TRBD1. CDR3 length equals 17 residues. The V and J ends lost 5 bases and 0 bases, in that order; junction bases with no gene match: 9. Germline V gene lookup returns CDR1 MDHEN and CDR2 SYDVKM. The CDR3: CASSTRTGPFSNQPQHF. CDR3 in DNA: TGTGCCAGCAGTACCCGGACAGGGCCTTTTAGCAATCAGCCCCAGCATTTT.

This clone is a singleton in its sample. The CDR3 region has the DNA TGTGCCAGCAGACACCGGGACAGGGTAAATTCACCCCTCCACTTT. Encoded protein: CASRHRDRVNSPLHF. V and J are TRBV6-5 and TRBJ1-6; 9 nucleotides align to TRBD1. V was clipped by 6 bases and J by 7 bases; unmatched bases: 7. The CDR3 loop spans 15 amino acids. Germline V gene data show CDR1 as MNHEY and CDR2 as SVGAGI.

This clone was seen a handful of times. This chain joins TRBV12-3 or TRBV12-4 and TRBJ1-2; the D gene is possibly TRBD1 (6 bases). The CDR3 spans 12 residues. V lost 6 bases and J 11 bases, leaving 16 bases between the germline ends. The CDR3 reads CASRNTGWGYTF. CDR3 bases: TGTGCCAGCAGAAATACAGGGTGGGGATACACCTTC.

V usage is TRBV9 and J usage is TRBJ2-7; D possibly corresponds to TRBD1 (6 bases). CDR3 size: 13 residues. CDR1 is SGDLS and CDR2 is YYNGEE in the germline V gene. The V end was cut by 3 bases, the J end by 2 bases, with 9 bases between. The CDR3 DNA is TGTGCCAGCAGCGAAGGGGGACCCTACGAGCAGTACTTC. This sequence encodes CASSEGGPYEQYF.

The chain employs TRBV5-1 and TRBJ1-4; D ambiguous. Germline-derived CDR1 and CDR2 are SGHRS and YFSETQ. The CDR3 sequence is 16 residues long. The ends were cut back, 0 bases at V and 0 bases at J, with 9 bases in the middle. For the CDR3, the DNA is TGCGCCAGCAGCTTGGCCTTTGTAGCAACTAATGAAAAACTGTTTTTT. Its protein is CASSLAFVATNEKLFF.

The genes are TRBV12-3 or TRBV12-4 and TRBJ2-1; possible D gene TRBD2, 5 bases. V lost 5 bases and J 15 bases, leaving 17 bases between the germline ends. The CDR3 loop spans 12 amino acids. The CDR3 protein is CASSQTDFPRFF. As DNA, the CDR3 is TGTGCCAGCAGTCAAACGGACTTCCCCCGGTTCTTC.

This rearrangement joins TRBV6-1 to TRBJ2-7, with D possibly matching TRBD2 (6 bases). This CDR3 contains 15 residues. Trimming stripped 2 bases from V and 2 bases from J, with 13 bases between. Germline CDR1 and CDR2: MNHNS and SASEGT. CDR3 amino acids: CASSEQIGTPYEQYF. For the CDR3, the DNA is TGTGCCAGCAGTGAACAGATCGGGACTCCCTACGAGCAGTACTTC.

The chain links TRBV19 to TRBJ2-6, with D possibly being TRBD2 (6 bases). V was clipped by 5 bases and J by 0 bases, with 11 bases between them. Germline V gene data show CDR1 as LNHDA and CDR2 as SQIVND (reference sequence). This CDR3 has 16 amino acids. CDR3: CASSRPRDSGANVLTF. The CDR3 DNA sequence: TGTGCCAGTAGTCGCCCGCGGGACTCTGGGGCCAACGTCCTGACTTTC.

The chain uses TRBV3-1 (or the pseudogene TRBV3-2) and TRBJ2-1; 11 nucleotides line up with TRBD1. Germline lookup yields CDR1 LGHDT and CDR2 YNNKEL (reference sequence). Trimming took 4 bases from V and 5 from J; bases not matched to a gene: 10. The CDR3 length is 17 residues. The CDR3 protein is CASSLGTGGLWDNEQFF. The CDR3, as DNA: TGTGCCAGCAGCCTCGGGACAGGGGGTTTATGGGACAATGAGCAGTTCTTC.

The chain carries TRBV19 and TRBJ1-4, with 9 bases fitting TRBD1. Germline V lookup: CDR1 LNHDA, CDR2 SQIVND (reference sequence). Trimming took 8 bases from V and 5 from J; bases not matched to a gene: 3. CDR3 size: 13 residues. The CDR3 sequence is CASGTGRNEKLFF. The DNA of the CDR3 is TGTGCCAGTGGGACAGGGCGCAATGAAAAACTGTTTTTT.

This clone was counted only a few times. The chain recombines TRBV6-5 with TRBJ1-2; no reliable D call. The CDR3 extends over 12 amino acids. V lost 6 bases, J lost 8 bases, and 13 bases lay in between. Germline V gene lookup returns CDR1 MNHEY and CDR2 SVGAGI. CDR3 DNA: TGTGCCAGCAGCCGACATGGTAGGGGCTACACCTTC. It encodes CASSRHGRGYTF.

CDR3 sequence (DNA): TGCGCCAGCACGATGCAGGGGGTAACTGAAGCTTTCTTT. Translating gives CASTMQGVTEAFF. The V and J genes are TRBV5-1 and TRBJ1-1; 7 positions agree with TRBD1. Germline CDR1 reads SGHRS; CDR2 reads YFSETQ. The CDR3 is made up of 13 amino acids. V shed 6 bases and J 5 bases; nucleotides not matched to a gene: 7.

The chain is built from TRBV23-1 and TRBJ2-2, with TRBD2 as a possible D gene (5 bases). TRBV23-1 is placed among ORFs of uncertain function. There are 15 residues in the CDR3. Trimming removed 6 bases from V and 7 bases from J, with 18 bases in between. CDR3 region: CASSLGNMEDGELFF. CDR3 coding DNA: TGCGCCAGCAGCCTCGGAAATATGGAGGACGGGGAGCTGTTTTTT.

The chain uses TRBV18 and TRBJ2-1; D might be TRBD2 (5 bases). Trimming took 2 bases from V and 7 from J, leaving 18 bases between them. Germline CDR1 and CDR2: KGHSH and LQKENI. This CDR3 spans 16 amino acids. Here the CDR3 DNA reads TGTGCCAGCTCACCAGGGTCGGCACTAGTCACTAATGAGCAGTTCTTC. It is translated as CASSPGSALVTNEQFF.

The rearrangement links TRBV28 to TRBJ1-5; TRBD1 agrees at 8 bases. The trim removed 2 bases at V and 8 bases at J, leaving 14 bases unmatched. Looked up from germline, CDR1 is MDHEN and CDR2 is SYDVKM. CDR3 size: 17 residues. CDR3 region: CASSLIPRTGLREPQHF. CDR3 DNA: TGTGCCAGCAGTTTAATCCCCAGGACAGGGTTGAGGGAGCCCCAGCATTTT.

This clone came up a few times. The chain is built from TRBV9 and TRBJ2-1; 10 nucleotides match TRBD2. The CDR3 runs 16 residues. In germline, CDR1 is SGDLS, CDR2 YYNGEE. J was trimmed by 6 bases and V by 4 bases; bases with no gene match: 10. The CDR3 region has the DNA TGTGCCAGCAGCACCACACGAGCGGGGGGGCCCAATGAGCAGTTCTTC. It yields the protein CASSTTRAGGPNEQFF. Using reference TRBV9 and TRBJ2-1 for the parts outside the CDR3, the full variable domain is DSGVTQTPKHLITATGQRVTLRCSPRSGDLSVYWYQQSLDQGLQFLIQYYNGEERAKGNILERFSAQQFPDLHSELNLSSLELGDSALYFCASSTTRAGGPNEQFFGPGTRLTVL.

The chain has TRBV28 and TRBJ2-7; a possible D gene is TRBD1 (6 bases). This CDR3 region has 15 residues. Trimming pared 6 bases from V and 6 bases from J, leaving 21 bases between. The germline V gene encodes CDR1 MDHEN and CDR2 SYDVKM. Here the CDR3 DNA reads TGTGCCAGCAGCTACTTCGGACAGCCCCCCGGCGAGCAGTACTTC. It translates to CASSYFGQPPGEQYF.

The chain recombines TRBV14 with TRBJ2-1; D might be TRBD2 (7 bases). Trimming removed 4 bases from V and 9 bases from J, with 13 bases in between. Per the germline V gene, CDR1 is SGHDN and CDR2 is FVKESK. The CDR3 covers 13 residues. The CDR3 DNA is TGTGCCAGCAGCCGGGGGGGGCCGGCTGAGCAGTTCTTC. This translates into CASSRGGPAEQFF.

This rearrangement joins TRBV28 to TRBJ2-7; 11 positions agree with TRBD1. V trimming: 5 bases; J trimming: 4 bases; junction bases outside the gene matches: 10. The CDR3 has 16 residues. Germline CDR1 is MDHEN and CDR2 is SYDVKM. The CDR3: CASSPRTGGIHYEQYF. DNA for the CDR3: TGTGCCAGCAGTCCAAGGACAGGGGGCATCCATTACGAGCAGTACTTC.

This chain links TRBV18 with TRBJ1-4; 7 nucleotides line up with TRBD1. This CDR3 has 15 amino acids. The germline gives CDR1 KGHSH, CDR2 LQKENI. J lost 7 bases, V lost 3 bases, and 8 bases had no gene match. The CDR3 DNA reads TGTGCCAGCTCACCGAACAGGGGAGAAGGTGAAAAACTGTTTTTT. Translated, it gives CASSPNRGEGEKLFF.

The V and J genes are TRBV7-4 and TRBJ2-4, with 8 bases that match TRBD1. J gave up 0 bases and V 4 bases, and 8 bases lay outside the gene matches. The CDR3 sequence is 17 residues long. CDR1 and CDR2 (germline): SGHVT, SQSDAQ. This CDR3 reads CASSSRQGTLAKNIQYF. CDR3 bases: TGTGCCAGCAGCTCGCGACAGGGGACCCTAGCCAAAAACATTCAGTACTTC.

The rearrangement links TRBV6-2 or TRBV6-3 to TRBJ2-2; 10 bases fit TRBD1. The V segment lost 5 bases and the J segment 0 bases; nucleotides outside the gene matches: 12. CDR3 length: 19 residues. CDR1 and CDR2 from the germline V gene are MNHEY and SVGEGT. For the CDR3, the DNA is TGTGCCAGCAGTCCCCGGGACAGGGGTCCCAAAACGAACACCGGGGAGCTGTTTTTT. Translated: CASSPRDRGPKTNTGELFF.

This clone was observed a few times. The chain couples TRBV27 to TRBJ1-6; a weak D match, TRBD1 (6 bases). The CDR3 extends over 14 amino acids. V dropped 5 bases and J dropped 8 bases, with 13 bases sitting between them. Looked up from germline, CDR1 is MNHEY and CDR2 is SMNVEV (reference sequence). This CDR3 reads CASSPTGYDSPLHF. CDR3 DNA sequence: TGTGCCAGCAGTCCTACAGGGTATGATTCACCCCTCCACTTT.

The CDR3 DNA reads TGTGCCAGCAGCTTCCTGGGCGGGCGGGAGCAGTTCTTC. This sequence encodes CASSFLGGREQFF. The chain links TRBV5-4 to TRBJ2-1, with TRBD2 as a possible D gene (5 bases). CDR1 is SGHNT, CDR2 YYREEE, per germline (reference sequence). There are 13 residues in the CDR3. Trimming cost V 2 bases and J 10 bases, with 13 bases left between them.

The chain has TRBV7-2 and TRBJ2-1; 11 positions match TRBD2. Germline lookup yields CDR1 SGHTA and CDR2 FQGNSA. The ends lost 3 bases at V and 6 bases at J; junction bases unmatched: 4. This CDR3 has 15 amino acids. The CDR3: CASSFTGTSGNEQFF. DNA of the CDR3: TGTGCCAGCAGCTTTACCGGGACTAGCGGCAATGAGCAGTTCTTC.

This chain joins TRBV3-1 (or the pseudogene TRBV3-2) and TRBJ2-2; 13 nucleotides agree with TRBD2. V gave up 3 bases and J gave up 4 bases; unmatched junction bases: 8. The length of the CDR3 is 18 residues. Germline lookup yields CDR1 LGHDT and CDR2 YNNKEL (reference sequence). The CDR3 sequence is CASSQPKGLAGLTGELFF. The CDR3 nucleotides are TGTGCCAGCAGCCAGCCGAAGGGACTAGCGGGACTCACCGGGGAGCTGTTTTTT.

The rearrangement uses TRBV6-2 or TRBV6-3 and TRBJ2-1; TRBD1 might be the D (6 bases). The CDR3 is 14 amino acids. V lost 5 bases to trimming and J lost 2 bases, with 10 bases between them. Germline V gene sequence: CDR1 MNHEY, CDR2 SVGEGT. Written as DNA, the CDR3 is TGTGCCAGCAGTACTGGGACAACCTACAATGAGCAGTTCTTC. Its translation: CASSTGTTYNEQFF.